The 27 T cell receptor beta chains presented below share a single source sample, sequenced in a study of T cells in tuberculosis. Repertoires were generated with immunoSEQ multiplex PCR, while TCRdb's copy carries only in-frame clones and drops some. Among some 30,000 clones, around 94% were seen once, and the ten largest hold approximately 8.1%. Sequences were obtained from PBMCs. The receptors derive from a donor aged 10 to 29 with latent tuberculosis or without tuberculosis infection.

The V call is TRBV19, the J call TRBJ2-5; the match to TRBD2 covers 10 bases. Germline V gene data show CDR1 as LNHDA and CDR2 as SQIVND (reference sequence). The CDR3 spans 18 residues. The V gene end was trimmed by 4 bases and the J gene end by 5 bases; junction bases not matched to a gene: 16. CDR3 protein: CASSRYRGRAGGRETQYF. The CDR3 nucleotides read TGTGCCAGTAGTAGATACAGGGGTAGAGCGGGAGGGCGTGAGACCCAGTACTTC.

The chain combines TRBV30 with TRBJ1-1; D ambiguous. V was pared by 3 bases and J by 0 bases, with 11 bases between. Germline values: CDR1 GTSNPN, CDR2 SVGIG (reference sequence). The CDR3 spans 14 residues. CDR3 amino acids: CAWSEQAMNTEAFF. CDR3 nucleotides: TGTGCCTGGAGCGAACAAGCGATGAACACTGAAGCTTTCTTT.

This chain links TRBV18 with TRBJ1-3; D not certain. Per the germline V gene, CDR1 is KGHSH and CDR2 is LQKENI. Trimming took 3 bases from V and 5 from J, leaving 8 bases between them. The CDR3 loop spans 13 amino acids. CDR3 amino acids: CASSPQIRNTIYF. The CDR3 coding sequence is TGTGCCAGCTCACCCCAGATACGAAACACCATATATTTT.

The V gene is TRBV4-3, the J gene TRBJ2-5; 12 bases map to TRBD2. After removal of 1 base from V and 4 bases from J, the junction contained 7 bases not matched to a gene. This CDR3 is built from 17 residues. In germline, CDR1 is LGHNA, CDR2 YSLEER. The CDR3 is CASSQGLLAGGGETQYF. The CDR3 bases are TGCGCCAGCAGCCAAGGGTTACTAGCGGGGGGCGGAGAGACCCAGTACTTC.

This clone appeared a single time. The chain uses TRBV20-1 and TRBJ1-2; the D is unclear. Looked up from germline, CDR1 is DFQATT and CDR2 is SNEGSKA (reference sequence). Trimming removed 1 base from V and 8 bases from J, with 2 bases in between. The CDR3 loop spans 9 amino acids. CDR3 sequence (DNA): TGCAGTGCTAGAGTAGGCTACACCTTC. Translation gives CSARVGYTF.

In this sample, this clone turned up once. V gene TRBV28 combines with J gene TRBJ1-1; D ambiguous. Trimming left V 4 bases short and J 5 bases short, with 11 bases between. CDR1 MDHEN and CDR2 SYDVKM come from the germline V gene. CDR3 length: 13 amino acids. The CDR3 nucleotides are TGTGCCAGCAGTTCATTAGGAGGGACTGAAGCTTTCTTT. It encodes CASSSLGGTEAFF.

The chain carries TRBV11-2 and TRBJ1-1; 8 nucleotides align to TRBD1. With 4 bases clipped from V and 0 bases from J, the junction kept 4 bases outside the gene matches. This CDR3 spans 15 amino acids. Germline V CDR1 and CDR2: SGHAT, FQNNGV. The CDR3 nucleotides are TGTGCCAGCAGCTCCAGGGGGCGGATGAACACTGAAGCTTTCTTT. Protein product: CASSSRGRMNTEAFF.

This sequence joins TRBV5-4 and TRBJ2-3, with 8 bases aligning to TRBD2. The CDR3 covers 14 residues. The V gene's germline CDR1 is SGHNT and CDR2 YYREEE (reference sequence). Trimming cost V 6 bases and J 0 bases; bases outside gene matches: 3. CDR3 nucleotide sequence: TGTGCCAGCACCGCTAGCGGGAGCACAGATACGCAGTATTTT. Encoded protein: CASTASGSTDTQYF. The full variable domain, completed using reference TRBV5-4 and TRBJ2-3, is ETGVTQSPTHLIKTRGQQVTLRCSSQSGHNTVSWYQQALGQGPQFIFQYYREEENGRGNFPPRFSGLQFPNYSSELNVNALELDDSALYLCASTASGSTDTQYFGPGTRLTVL.

J is TRBJ1-2 and V is TRBV9, with unresolved D. This CDR3 has 13 residues. From germline, CDR1 is SGDLS and CDR2 YYNGEE. Trimming removed 3 bases at V and 3 bases at J, with 9 bases between. CDR3 DNA sequence: TGTGCCAGCAGCGGGACTTCGGACTATGGCTACACCTTC. It encodes CASSGTSDYGYTF.

The V call is TRBV4-1, the J call TRBJ2-7, with D unclear. This CDR3 spans 19 amino acids. Trimming cost V 3 bases and J 3 bases, with 27 bases left between them. Germline V gene data show CDR1 as MGHRA and CDR2 as YSYEKL. The CDR3 DNA is TGCGCCAGCAGCCACTCTGTACTTCCTCATCCCTCCTACGACTACGAGCAGTACTTC. Encoded protein: CASSHSVLPHPSYDYEQYF.

This clone was found once. The gene calls are TRBV29-1 and TRBJ2-1; a possible D gene is TRBD1 (6 bases). Germline V gene lookup returns CDR1 SQVTM and CDR2 ANQGSEA. CDR3 length: 12 amino acids. The germline V and J ends were trimmed by 4 bases and 6 bases, with 10 bases remaining between them. This chain's CDR3 is CSVGVGGNEQFF. DNA of the CDR3: TGCAGCGTTGGGGTAGGGGGCAATGAGCAGTTCTTC.

This clone is a singleton in its sample. The V gene is TRBV7-3, the J gene TRBJ2-2; 11 bases fit TRBD2. Germline trimming cut 0 bases from V and 3 bases from J; bases unmatched to any gene: 6. The CDR3 has 18 residues. Germline CDR1 is SGHTA and CDR2 is FQGTGA. Here the CDR3 DNA reads TGTGCCAGCAGCTTAACGGTACTAGCGGGAGAGGACACCGGGGAGCTGTTTTTT. Protein: CASSLTVLAGEDTGELFF. Supplemented by reference TRBV7-3 and TRBJ2-2, the full variable domain reads GAGVSQTPSNKVTEKGKYVELRCDPISGHTALYWYRQSLGQGPEFLIYFQGTGAADDSGLPNDRFFAVRPEGSVSTLKIQRTERGDSAVYLCASSLTVLAGEDTGELFFGEGSRLTVL.

The rearrangement joins TRBV4-1 to TRBJ2-7; TRBD2 aligns across 8 bases. The V and J ends lost 0 bases and 3 bases, in that order; junction bases with no gene match: 16. The CDR3 length is 19 residues. Germline loops: CDR1 MGHRA, CDR2 YSYEKL. The CDR3 region is CASSQDERNLAGFYYEQYF. The CDR3 region has the DNA TGCGCCAGCAGCCAAGATGAAAGGAATCTAGCGGGTTTCTACTACGAGCAGTACTTC.

The chain is built from TRBV5-5 and TRBJ1-2; weak D call: TRBD1 (6 bases). The CDR3 is made up of 13 amino acids. In germline, CDR1 is SGHKS, CDR2 YYEKEE (reference sequence). Between the trimmed V and J ends, which lost 0 bases and 13 bases, there was a span of 16 bases. CDR3 residues: CASSLEWTGQPTF. In nucleotides, the CDR3 is TGTGCCAGCAGCTTGGAATGGACTGGACAGCCCACCTTC.

This clone was seen only once. The chain has TRBV27 and TRBJ2-1, with D possibly TRBD2 on 5 matching bases. This CDR3 region has 14 residues. Germline CDR1 is MNHEY and CDR2 is SMNVEV (reference sequence). V shed 3 bases and J shed 0 bases, with 6 bases lying between them. Written as DNA, the CDR3 is TGTGCCAGCAGTTTGGGGAGCTCCTACAATGAGCAGTTCTTC. It translates to CASSLGSSYNEQFF.

The V and J genes are TRBV5-4 and TRBJ2-1; TRBD2 aligns across 8 bases. V dropped 4 bases and J dropped 6; count of bases not matched to a gene: 15. Germline CDR1 reads SGHNT; CDR2 reads YYREEE (reference sequence). This CDR3 contains 17 residues. CDR3: CASSPRPLGLAANEQFF. The CDR3 coding sequence is TGTGCCAGCAGCCCTCGACCCCTTGGACTAGCTGCCAATGAGCAGTTCTTC. The full variable domain, rest sourced from reference TRBV5-4 and TRBJ2-1, is ETGVTQSPTHLIKTRGQQVTLRCSSQSGHNTVSWYQQALGQGPQFIFQYYREEENGRGNFPPRFSGLQFPNYSSELNVNALELDDSALYLCASSPRPLGLAANEQFFGPGTRLTVL.

This CDR3 is CASSIVAGDTEAFF. Written as DNA, the CDR3 is TGTGCCAGTAGTATAGTGGCGGGGGACACTGAAGCTTTCTTT. This chain uses TRBV19 with TRBJ1-1, with D perhaps matching TRBD1 (5 bases). V was clipped by 1 base and J by 3 bases, with 9 bases between them. The CDR3 is made up of 14 amino acids. CDR1 and CDR2 from the germline V gene are LNHDA and SQIVND (reference sequence).

This sequence joins TRBV19 and TRBJ1-5; 7 bases match TRBD1. Germline CDR1 LNHDA, CDR2 SQIVND (reference sequence). V lost 5 bases to trimming and J lost 7 bases; unmatched junction nucleotides: 11. The CDR3 runs 15 residues. DNA of the CDR3: TGTGCCAGTAGTCCATACAGGGGCCGTGACCAGCCCCAGCATTTT. It translates to CASSPYRGRDQPQHF.

V and J are TRBV4-1 and TRBJ2-7; a weak D match, TRBD1 (5 bases). The CDR3 is made up of 16 amino acids. From germline, CDR1 is MGHRA and CDR2 YSYEKL. V shed 2 bases and J shed 6 bases, with 20 bases lying between them. In nucleotides, the CDR3 is TGCGCCAGCAGCCAACAGGACATCGTCCAATTTGGCGAGCAGTACTTC. It is translated as CASSQQDIVQFGEQYF.

V gene TRBV5-1 combines with J gene TRBJ2-7; the D is unclear. Germline V CDR1 and CDR2: SGHRS, YFSETQ. V lost 2 bases to trimming and J lost 0 bases, with 9 bases between them. The CDR3 extends over 14 amino acids. The CDR3 is CASSFALVSYEQYF. In DNA, the CDR3 is TGCGCCAGCAGCTTCGCACTGGTCTCCTACGAGCAGTACTTC.

This clone appeared a single time. This same CDR3 is encoded by further DNA sequences in the sample. The V gene is TRBV29-1, the J gene TRBJ1-1; 7 bases agree with TRBD1. This CDR3 region has 12 residues. Germline CDR1 SQVTM, CDR2 ANQGSEA. Trimming cost V 6 bases and J 4 bases; bases outside gene matches: 5. The CDR3 is CSVRQGGTEAFF. DNA for the CDR3: TGCAGCGTCCGACAGGGTGGCACTGAAGCTTTCTTT.

The chain couples TRBV11-3 to TRBJ2-3; no clear D. Germline V gene lookup returns CDR1 SGHNT and CDR2 YENEEA. Trimming removed 1 base from V and 2 bases from J, with 10 bases in between. This CDR3 comprises 15 residues. CDR3 coding DNA: TGTGCCAGCAGCTTAGCGCCCGGGTACACAGATACGCAGTATTTT. The encoded protein is CASSLAPGYTDTQYF.

The chain employs TRBV4-1 and TRBJ2-5; 7 bases map to TRBD1. The ends lost 0 bases at V and 4 bases at J; junction bases unmatched: 5. Germline lookup yields CDR1 MGHRA and CDR2 YSYEKL. This CDR3 has 15 amino acids. As DNA, the CDR3 is TGCGCCAGCAGCCAAGAGGACAGGTTTACAGAGACCCAGTACTTC. Translated, it gives CASSQEDRFTETQYF.

The chain recombines TRBV6-6 with TRBJ2-2; D is ambiguous. The V gene lost 2 bases and the J gene lost 1 base, with 8 bases spanning the gap. CDR1 is MNHNY and CDR2 is SVGAGI in the germline V gene (reference sequence). This CDR3 region has 15 residues. Here the CDR3 reads CASSYQPGNTGELFF. The CDR3 coding sequence is TGTGCCAGCAGTTACCAGCCAGGGAACACCGGGGAGCTGTTTTTT.

This chain uses TRBV7-9 with TRBJ2-1; 9 nucleotides match TRBD2. J was trimmed by 4 bases and V by 3 bases; bases with no gene match: 7. CDR1 and CDR2 (germline): SEHNR, FQNEAQ (reference sequence). The CDR3 length is 16 residues. DNA of the CDR3: TGTGCCAGCAGCTTGGGGGGACTAGCCCAGTACAATGAGCAGTTCTTC. Translation: CASSLGGLAQYNEQFF.

This clone was found a few times. The chain joins TRBV20-1 to TRBJ1-2, with TRBD1 matching over 7 bases. Germline V gene sequence: CDR1 DFQATT, CDR2 SNEGSKA (reference sequence). This CDR3 comprises 11 residues. The V gene end was trimmed by 8 bases and the J gene end by 8 bases; junction bases not matched to a gene: 8. The CDR3 DNA follows: TGCAGTACCGGGGACAGTGCCGGCTACACCTTC. It yields the protein CSTGDSAGYTF.

J is TRBJ2-1 and V is TRBV11-2; D perhaps matches TRBD2 (6 bases). Germline V gene lookup returns CDR1 SGHAT and CDR2 FQNNGV. The CDR3 has 14 residues. Trimming pared 0 bases from V and 8 bases from J, leaving 11 bases between. The DNA of the CDR3 is TGTGCCAGCAGCTTAGATTCGTCGGGAGATGAGCAGTTCTTC. As protein: CASSLDSSGDEQFF.